This entry concerns a single TCR beta chain. Its specificity is not known. Germline CDR1 is MDHEN and CDR2 is SYDVKM. The V end lost 1 base, the J end lost 8 bases, and 9 bases lay between the germline ends. The CDR3 is 13 residues long. The sample originates from a study of shared clonotypes between healthy human individuals. Study-wide results and limits: Sequencing depth was expected to affect clonotype sharing among donors. Collection of samples was limited to blood; tissue repertoires likely differ.

A split of CD4+ cells into CD45RA+ naive and CD45RA-negative memory subsets was performed. Deep was the level at which the assay was run. Produced via immunoSEQ multiplex PCR; TCRdb's table is partial and in-frame only. The sample has some 2.4 million clones, roughly 93% seen once. Source material: naive CD4+ T cells from PBMCs. Subset: CD45RA+ positively selected. This sequence was found in a man aged 18 to 30 in good health. Some clones in this sample may be carry-over from other donors' samples. V usage is TRBV28 and J usage is TRBJ2-1; D not resolved. The CDR3 DNA follows: TGTGCCAGCAGTTTATTCACATCCGATGAGCAGTTCTTC. Translation gives CASSLFTSDEQFF.